The 15 T cell receptor beta chains given below trace back to one sample, sequenced in a study of blood T cell repertoires in COVID-19. Libraries were prepared by immunoSEQ multiplex PCR; TCRdb keeps only in-frame clonotypes and omits some of them. The sample has approximately 37,000 clones, 91% seen once. The sample taken for sequencing was peripheral blood. The source of these receptors is a woman older than 75 with acute or convalescent COVID-19.

Here the CDR3 reads CASSPWGGNEQYF. The CDR3 DNA is TGTGCCAGCAGCCCCTGGGGAGGGAACGAGCAGTACTTC. This chain links TRBV16 with TRBJ2-7; 7 bases are shared with TRBD2. J gave up 5 bases and V 4 bases, and 5 bases lay outside the gene matches. The CDR3 has 13 residues. The V gene's germline CDR1 is KGHSY and CDR2 FQNENV.

This chain joins TRBV5-1 and TRBJ1-1; 7 nucleotides line up with TRBD1. The CDR3 sequence is 15 residues long. Looked up from germline, CDR1 is SGHRS and CDR2 is YFSETQ. After removal of 4 bases from V and 0 bases from J, the junction contained 6 bases not matched to a gene. CDR3 amino acids: CASSPGQAVNTEAFF. CDR3 bases: TGCGCCAGCAGCCCCGGACAGGCAGTGAACACTGAAGCTTTCTTT.

V and J are TRBV5-5 and TRBJ2-1; D possibly corresponds to TRBD2 (6 bases). V lost 0 bases and J 1 base, leaving 11 bases between the germline ends. This CDR3 spans 16 amino acids. Germline CDR1 reads SGHKS; CDR2 reads YYEKEE (reference sequence). The CDR3 DNA sequence: TGTGCCAGCAGCTTGGCCGCGGGGAGATCCTACAATGAGCAGTTCTTC. Its protein product is CASSLAAGRSYNEQFF.

The J gene is TRBJ1-4, the V gene TRBV11-2; TRBD1 agrees at 7 bases. From germline, CDR1 is SGHAT and CDR2 FQNNGV. Trimming cost V 0 bases and J 4 bases; bases outside gene matches: 8. The CDR3 spans 17 residues. The CDR3 sequence is CASSLDKVGQRNEKLFF. In DNA form, the CDR3 reads TGTGCCAGCAGCTTAGATAAGGTGGGACAGCGTAATGAAAAACTGTTTTTT.

The rearrangement uses TRBV7-9 and TRBJ2-1, with 10 bases matching TRBD2. The CDR3 covers 15 residues. Germline trimming cut 4 bases from V and 8 bases from J; bases unmatched to any gene: 8. Germline V gene lookup returns CDR1 SEHNR and CDR2 FQNEAQ (reference sequence). Here the CDR3 DNA reads TGTGCCAGCAGCTCAATAGCGGGGGGCCGCGATGAGCAGTTCTTC. Translation gives CASSSIAGGRDEQFF.

The chain recombines TRBV19 with TRBJ1-2; the match to TRBD1 covers 10 bases. Germline V gene lookup returns CDR1 LNHDA and CDR2 SQIVND (reference sequence). The CDR3 runs 14 residues. V gave up 6 bases and J gave up 6 bases; unmatched junction bases: 7. This CDR3 reads CASRQTGGEDGYTF. CDR3 DNA: TGTGCCAGTAGACAGACAGGGGGCGAGGATGGCTACACCTTC.

The chain couples TRBV12-3 or TRBV12-4 to TRBJ2-1, with D maybe TRBD1 (6 bases). The CDR3 extends over 12 amino acids. V was pared by 5 bases and J by 6 bases, with 8 bases between. The CDR3 DNA reads as TGTGCCAGCAGTCACAGGGTCAATGAGCAGTTCTTC. Its protein product is CASSHRVNEQFF.

J is TRBJ2-7 and V is TRBV10-3; TRBD1 aligns across 10 bases. The V gene end was trimmed by 3 bases and the J gene end by 7 bases; junction bases not matched to a gene: 6. The CDR3 runs to 14 residues. Looked up from germline, CDR1 is ENHRY and CDR2 is SYGVKD. In DNA, the CDR3 is TGTGCCATCAGTGACCGACAGGGGGCTGGGGAGCAGTACTTC. This sequence encodes CAISDRQGAGEQYF.

V and J are TRBV19 and TRBJ2-3; TRBD2 matches 7 bases. Trimming cost V 5 bases and J 2 bases; bases outside gene matches: 4. The germline gives CDR1 LNHDA, CDR2 SQIVND (reference sequence). The CDR3 has 14 amino acids. This CDR3 is CASSGRGPTDTQYF. Written as DNA, the CDR3 is TGTGCCAGTAGTGGGAGGGGACCCACAGATACGCAGTATTTT.

This rearrangement joins TRBV19 to TRBJ1-5; D unclear. Looked up from germline, CDR1 is LNHDA and CDR2 is SQIVND (reference sequence). The CDR3 length is 13 residues. V was shortened by 3 bases and J by 7 bases, with 10 bases between the two germline ends. CDR3: CASSIYSQQPQHF. Written as DNA, the CDR3 is TGTGCCAGTAGTATCTACAGTCAACAGCCCCAGCATTTT.

This clone is a singleton in its sample. The chain couples TRBV18 to TRBJ2-5, with no clear D. With 6 bases removed from V and 5 bases from J, the gap between germline ends came to 13 bases. The germline V gene encodes CDR1 KGHSH and CDR2 LQKENI. There are 13 residues in the CDR3. Written as DNA, the CDR3 is TGTGCCAGCTCGCCATCTATAGAGGAGACCCAGTACTTC. Protein sequence: CASSPSIEETQYF.

The gene calls are TRBV27 and TRBJ1-6, with 8 bases identical to TRBD1. Germline CDR1 MNHEY, CDR2 SMNVEV (reference sequence). V lost 3 bases and J lost 4; bases outside the gene matches: 14. The CDR3 has 19 amino acids. CDR3 loop: CASSFSGTGLAWYNSPLHF. In nucleotides, the CDR3 is TGTGCCAGCAGTTTCTCCGGGACAGGCCTCGCGTGGTATAATTCACCCCTCCACTTT.

The V and J genes are TRBV5-6 and TRBJ1-6; 10 positions match TRBD1. Trimming took 6 bases from V and 9 from J; bases not matched to a gene: 3. CDR1 and CDR2 (germline): SGHDT, YYEEEE. There are 13 residues in the CDR3. As DNA, the CDR3 is TGTGCCAGCACGGGACAGGGGAGTTCACCCCTCCACTTT. Its protein is CASTGQGSSPLHF. Using reference TRBV5-6 and TRBJ1-6 for the parts outside the CDR3, the full variable domain is DAGVTQSPTHLIKTRGQQVTLRCSPKSGHDTVSWYQQALGQGPQFIFQYYEEEERQRGNFPDRFSGHQFPNYSSELNVNALLLGDSALYLCASTGQGSSPLHFGNGTRLTVT.

The rearrangement joins TRBV7-9 to TRBJ2-7; TRBD1 matches 7 bases. V lost 4 bases, J lost 1 base, and 7 bases stayed unmatched. The germline gives CDR1 SEHNR, CDR2 FQNEAQ (reference sequence). The CDR3 length is 15 residues. The CDR3 DNA follows: TGTGCCAGCAGCTACTCACGGGACAGATCCTACGAGCAGTACTTC. It is translated as CASSYSRDRSYEQYF.

V and J are TRBV10-1 and TRBJ2-5; the D gene is possibly TRBD1 (6 bases). The ends were cut back, 3 bases at V and 1 base at J, with 12 bases in the middle. The CDR3 runs to 15 residues. CDR1 is WNHNN and CDR2 is SYGVQD in the germline V gene (reference sequence). The CDR3 DNA follows: TGCGCCAGCAGTGACGCCAGGGGACCCCAAGAGACCCAGTACTTC. Amino acids: CASSDARGPQETQYF.